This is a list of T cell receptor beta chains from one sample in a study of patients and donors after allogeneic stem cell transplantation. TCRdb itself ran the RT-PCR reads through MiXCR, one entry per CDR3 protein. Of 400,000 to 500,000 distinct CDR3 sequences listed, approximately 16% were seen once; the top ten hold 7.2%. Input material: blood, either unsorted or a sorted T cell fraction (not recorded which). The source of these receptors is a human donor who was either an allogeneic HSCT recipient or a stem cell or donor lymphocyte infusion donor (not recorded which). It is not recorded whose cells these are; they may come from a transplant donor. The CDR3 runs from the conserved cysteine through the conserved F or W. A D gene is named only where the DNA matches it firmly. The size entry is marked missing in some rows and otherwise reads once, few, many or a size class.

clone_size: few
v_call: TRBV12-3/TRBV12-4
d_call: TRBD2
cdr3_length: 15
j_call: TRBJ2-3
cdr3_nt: TGTGCCAGCAGCCTAGCGGGGAGAGGGGCAGATACGCAGTATTTT
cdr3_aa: CASSLAGRGADTQYF

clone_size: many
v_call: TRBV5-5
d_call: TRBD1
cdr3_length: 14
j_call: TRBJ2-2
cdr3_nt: TGTGCCAGCGGGACAGCTTCGAACACCGGGGAGCTGTTTTTT
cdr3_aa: CASGTASNTGELFF

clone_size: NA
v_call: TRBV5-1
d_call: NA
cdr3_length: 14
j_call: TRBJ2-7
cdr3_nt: TGCGCCAGCAGCGCCGGGCAGACCTCTTTCGAGCAGTACTTC
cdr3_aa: CASSAGQTSFEQYF

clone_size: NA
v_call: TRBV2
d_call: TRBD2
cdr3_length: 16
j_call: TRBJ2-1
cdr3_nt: TGTGCCAGCACCGGTACACTAGCGGCCTCCTACAATGAGCAGTTCTTC
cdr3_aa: CASTGTLAASYNEQFF

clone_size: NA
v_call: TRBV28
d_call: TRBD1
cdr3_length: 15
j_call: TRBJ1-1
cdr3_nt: TGTGCCAGCAGTTTAATGACAGGGCCAGGGACTGAAGCTTTCTTT
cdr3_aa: CASSLMTGPGTEAFF

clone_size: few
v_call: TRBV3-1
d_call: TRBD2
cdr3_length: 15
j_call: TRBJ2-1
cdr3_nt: TGTGCCAGCAGCCTGCTAGCGGGGGGGAGGGATGAGCAGTTCTTC
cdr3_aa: CASSLLAGGRDEQFF

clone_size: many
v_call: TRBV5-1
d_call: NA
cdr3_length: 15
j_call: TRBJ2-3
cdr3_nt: TGCGCCAGCAGCTTTATCGGCTTTAGCACAGATACGCAGTATTTT
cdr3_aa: CASSFIGFSTDTQYF

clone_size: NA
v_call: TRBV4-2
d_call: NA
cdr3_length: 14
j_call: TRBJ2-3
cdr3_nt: TGTGCCAGCAGCCAAGATTTAATGACAGATACGCAGTATTTT
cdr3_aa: CASSQDLMTDTQYF

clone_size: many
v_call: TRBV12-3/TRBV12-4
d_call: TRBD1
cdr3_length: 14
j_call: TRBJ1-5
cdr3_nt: TGTGCCAGCACTAAGACAGGGGGGAATCAGCCCCAGCATTTT
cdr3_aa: CASTKTGGNQPQHF

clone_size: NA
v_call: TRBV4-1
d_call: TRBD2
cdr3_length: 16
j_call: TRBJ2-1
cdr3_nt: TGCGCCAGCAGCCCACTAGCGGTACAAGGTTACAATGAGCAGTTCTTC
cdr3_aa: CASSPLAVQGYNEQFF

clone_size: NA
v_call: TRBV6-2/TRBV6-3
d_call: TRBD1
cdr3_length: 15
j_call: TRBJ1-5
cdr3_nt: TGTGCCAGCAGTTATAGGGGGACAGCAAATCAGCCCCAGCATTTT
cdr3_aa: CASSYRGTANQPQHF

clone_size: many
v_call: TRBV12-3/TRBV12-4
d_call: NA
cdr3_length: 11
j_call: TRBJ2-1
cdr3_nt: TGTGCCAGCAGTCTTTACAATGAGCAGTTCTTC
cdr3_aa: CASSLYNEQFF

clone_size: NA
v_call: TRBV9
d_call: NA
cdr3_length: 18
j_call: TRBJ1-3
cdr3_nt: TGTGCCAGCAGCGTGGCCGGGAGCTGGAGTTCTTCTGGAAACACCATATATTTT
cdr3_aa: CASSVAGSWSSSGNTIYF

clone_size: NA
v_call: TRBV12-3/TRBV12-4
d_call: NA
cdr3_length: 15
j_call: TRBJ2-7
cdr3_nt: TGTGCCAGCAGCAGAGCAGGGGGGATCTCCTACGAGCAGTACTTC
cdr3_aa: CASSRAGGISYEQYF

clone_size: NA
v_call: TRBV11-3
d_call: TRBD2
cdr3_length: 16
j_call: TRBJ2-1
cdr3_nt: TGTGCCAGCAGCTGGGGGGATAGCGGGGACTACAATGAGCAGTTCTTC
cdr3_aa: CASSWGDSGDYNEQFF

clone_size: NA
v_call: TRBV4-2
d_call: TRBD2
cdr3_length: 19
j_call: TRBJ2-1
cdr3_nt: TGTGCCAGCAGCCAAGATCGCGGGGGACTAGCGGGCGCCTACAATGAGCAGTTCTTC
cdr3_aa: CASSQDRGGLAGAYNEQFF

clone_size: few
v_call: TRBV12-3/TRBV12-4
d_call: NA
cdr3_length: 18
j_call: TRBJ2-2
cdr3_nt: TGTGCCAGCAGCCCGGGTCTGGGACATTCAAGGAACACCGGGGAGCTGTTTTTT
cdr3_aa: CASSPGLGHSRNTGELFF

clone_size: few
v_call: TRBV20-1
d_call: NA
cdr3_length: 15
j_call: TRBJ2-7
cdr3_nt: TGCAGTGCTAGAGATTATAACAGGACTCTTCACGAGCAGTACTTC
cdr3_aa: CSARDYNRTLHEQYF

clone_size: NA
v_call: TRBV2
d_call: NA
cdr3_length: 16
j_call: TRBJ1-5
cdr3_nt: TGTGCCAGCAGTGCCAGTGGGACGGCTAGCAATCAGCCCCAGCATTTT
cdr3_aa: CASSASGTASNQPQHF

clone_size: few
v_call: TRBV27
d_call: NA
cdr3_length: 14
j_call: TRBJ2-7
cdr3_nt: TGTGCCAGCAGTTTAAGTCCGGGCCCCTACGAGCAGTACTTC
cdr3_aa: CASSLSPGPYEQYF

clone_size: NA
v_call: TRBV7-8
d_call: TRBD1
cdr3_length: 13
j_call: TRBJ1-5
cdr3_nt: TGTGCCAGCAGCACCGGACAGGGACAGCCCCAGCATTTT
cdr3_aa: CASSTGQGQPQHF

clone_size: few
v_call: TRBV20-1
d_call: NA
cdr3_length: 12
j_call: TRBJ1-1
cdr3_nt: TGCAGTGCAGGGGAAGGGGGCACTGAAGCTTTCTTT
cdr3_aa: CSAGEGGTEAFF

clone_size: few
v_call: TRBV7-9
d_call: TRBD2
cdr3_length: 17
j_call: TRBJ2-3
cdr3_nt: TGTGCCAGCAGCTTAACCAGGACTAGCGGGGGTCAAGATACGCAGTATTTT
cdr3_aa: CASSLTRTSGGQDTQYF

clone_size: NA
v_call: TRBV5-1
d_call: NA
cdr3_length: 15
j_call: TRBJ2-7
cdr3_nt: TGCGCCAGCAGCTTAAAAACGACAGGTGGCTACGAGCAGTACTTC
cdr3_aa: CASSLKTTGGYEQYF

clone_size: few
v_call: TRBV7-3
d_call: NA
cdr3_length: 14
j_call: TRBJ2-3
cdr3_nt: TGTGCCAGCAGCTTAATTGGTTGGGGTTCGGCGCAGTATTTT
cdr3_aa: CASSLIGWGSAQYF

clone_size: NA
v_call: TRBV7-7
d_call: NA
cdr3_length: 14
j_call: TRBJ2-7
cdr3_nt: TGTGCTAGCAGCTTATCGGACAGCTCTCCCGAGCAGTACTTC
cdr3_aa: CASSLSDSSPEQYF

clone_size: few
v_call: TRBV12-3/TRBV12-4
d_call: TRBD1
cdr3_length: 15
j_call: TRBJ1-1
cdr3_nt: TGTGCCAGCAGTAGCTGGGGACAGGGGAGGACTGAAGCTTTCTTT
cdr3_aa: CASSSWGQGRTEAFF

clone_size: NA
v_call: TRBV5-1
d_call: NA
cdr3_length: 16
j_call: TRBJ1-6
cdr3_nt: TGCGCCAGCACCCTGAAGGGTAGCTCCTATAATTCACCCCTCCACTTT
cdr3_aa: CASTLKGSSYNSPLHF

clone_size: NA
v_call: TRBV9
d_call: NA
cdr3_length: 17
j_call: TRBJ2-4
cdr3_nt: TGTGCCAGCAGCGAAGGGACGGCAATACTAGCCAAAAACATTCAGTACTTC
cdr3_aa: CASSEGTAILAKNIQYF

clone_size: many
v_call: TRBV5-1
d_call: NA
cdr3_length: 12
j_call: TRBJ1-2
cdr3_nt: TGCGCCAGCAGCTTGAACTTCTATGGCTACACCTTC
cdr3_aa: CASSLNFYGYTF

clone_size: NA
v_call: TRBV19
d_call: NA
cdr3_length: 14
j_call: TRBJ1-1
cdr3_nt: TGTGCCAGTAGTATAAATGGGGGGGAAACTGAAGCTTTCTTT
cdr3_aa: CASSINGGETEAFF

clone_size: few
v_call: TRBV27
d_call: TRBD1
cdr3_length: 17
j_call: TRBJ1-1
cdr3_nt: TGTGCCAGCAGTTCCCGGGACAGGGGGGTTATTAACACTGAAGCTTTCTTT
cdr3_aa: CASSSRDRGVINTEAFF

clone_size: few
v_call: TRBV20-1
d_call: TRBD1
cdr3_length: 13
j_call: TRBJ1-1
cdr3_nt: TGCAGTGCCGCCCCGCGGACAGGCCTTGAAGCTTTCTTT
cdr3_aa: CSAAPRTGLEAFF

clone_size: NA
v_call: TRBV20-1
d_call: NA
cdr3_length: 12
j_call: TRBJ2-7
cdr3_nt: TGCAGTGCTAGGTTTAGTCTCCACGAGCAGTACTTC
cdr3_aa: CSARFSLHEQYF

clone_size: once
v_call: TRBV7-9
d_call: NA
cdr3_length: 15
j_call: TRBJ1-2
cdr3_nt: TGTGCCAGCAGCTTAGAAGTACCGACTAACTATGGCTACACCTTC
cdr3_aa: CASSLEVPTNYGYTF

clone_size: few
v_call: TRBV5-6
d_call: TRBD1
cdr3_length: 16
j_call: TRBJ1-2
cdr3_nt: TGTGCCAGCAGCTTGGGAATAGGGACAGGGGTCGCCGGCTACACCTTC
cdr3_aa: CASSLGIGTGVAGYTF

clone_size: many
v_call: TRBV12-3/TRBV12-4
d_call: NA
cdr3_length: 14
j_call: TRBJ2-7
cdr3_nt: TGTGCCAGCAGTTTCCGCTTCCACTTTTTCAAGCAGTACTTC
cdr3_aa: CASSFRFHFFKQYF

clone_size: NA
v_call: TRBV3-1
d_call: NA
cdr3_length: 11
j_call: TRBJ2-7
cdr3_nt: TGTGCCAGCACCCGGGGCCACGAGCAGTACTTC
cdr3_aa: CASTRGHEQYF

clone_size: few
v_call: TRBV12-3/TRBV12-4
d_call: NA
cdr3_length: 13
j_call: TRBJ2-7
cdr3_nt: TGTGCCAGCAGTTTAGGGACCCCCTACGAGCAGTACTTC
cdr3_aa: CASSLGTPYEQYF

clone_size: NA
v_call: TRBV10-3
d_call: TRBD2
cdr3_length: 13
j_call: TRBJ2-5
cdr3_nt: TGTGCCATCAGTATAGGACTAGAAGAGACCCAGTACTTC
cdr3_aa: CAISIGLEETQYF

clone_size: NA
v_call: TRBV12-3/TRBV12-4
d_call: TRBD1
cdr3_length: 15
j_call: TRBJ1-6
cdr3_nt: TGTGCCAGCAGAAAGGAGCAGGGGGGGAGTTCACCCCTCCACTTT
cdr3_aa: CASRKEQGGSSPLHF

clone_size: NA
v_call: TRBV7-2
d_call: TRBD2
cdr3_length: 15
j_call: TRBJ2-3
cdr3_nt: TGTGCCAGCAGCTTACCAGCGGGGGGAACAGATACGCAGTATTTT
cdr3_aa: CASSLPAGGTDTQYF

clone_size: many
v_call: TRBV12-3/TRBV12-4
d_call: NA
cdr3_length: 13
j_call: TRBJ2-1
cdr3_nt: TGTGCCAGCAGTTTAAAACATTACAATGAGCAGTTCTTC
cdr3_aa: CASSLKHYNEQFF

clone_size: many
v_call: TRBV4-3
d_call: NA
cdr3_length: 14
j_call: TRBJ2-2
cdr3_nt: TGCGCCAGCAGCCAAGTCTTCCATCCCGGGGAGCTGTTTTTT
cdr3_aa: CASSQVFHPGELFF

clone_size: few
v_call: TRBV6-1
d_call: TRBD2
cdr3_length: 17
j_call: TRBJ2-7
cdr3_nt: TGTGCCAGCAGTGAATCATTAGGGCGGCGGGAGATCCACGAGCAGTACTTC
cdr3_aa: CASSESLGRREIHEQYF

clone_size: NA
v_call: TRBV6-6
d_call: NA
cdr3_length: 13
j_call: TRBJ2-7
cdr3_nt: TGTGCTACCTTAGGGGACGGCACCTACGAGCAGTACTTC
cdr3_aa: CATLGDGTYEQYF

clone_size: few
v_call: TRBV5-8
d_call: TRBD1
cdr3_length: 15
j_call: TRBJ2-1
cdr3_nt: TGTGCCAGCAGCGGGGGACAGGGAGTTCCCAATGAGCAGTTCTTC
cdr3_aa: CASSGGQGVPNEQFF

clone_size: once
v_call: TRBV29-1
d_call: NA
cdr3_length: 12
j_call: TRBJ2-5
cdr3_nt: TGCAGCGCTACAGCTAATCAAGAGACCCAGTACTTC
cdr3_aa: CSATANQETQYF

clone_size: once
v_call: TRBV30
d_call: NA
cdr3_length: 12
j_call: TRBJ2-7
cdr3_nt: TGTGCCTTCCGGGACAACTCCTACGAGCAGTACTTC
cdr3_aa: CAFRDNSYEQYF

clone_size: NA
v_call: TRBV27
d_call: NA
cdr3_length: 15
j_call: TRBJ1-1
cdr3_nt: TGTGCCAGCAGTCAGCTGGGGATCCGGGGCACTGAAGCTTTCTTT
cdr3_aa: CASSQLGIRGTEAFF

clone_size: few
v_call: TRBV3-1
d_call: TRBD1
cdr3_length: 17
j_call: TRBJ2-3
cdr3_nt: TGTGCCAGCAGCCTGACACGACAGGGGGTAGGCACAGATACGCAGTATTTT
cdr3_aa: CASSLTRQGVGTDTQYF

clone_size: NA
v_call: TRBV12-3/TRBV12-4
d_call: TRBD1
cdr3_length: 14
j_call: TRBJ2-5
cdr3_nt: TGTGCCAGCAGTTTATTGGGACAGAAAGAGACCCAGTACTTC
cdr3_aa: CASSLLGQKETQYF

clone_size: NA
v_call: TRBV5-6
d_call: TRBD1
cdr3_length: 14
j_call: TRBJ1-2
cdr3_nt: TGTGCCAGCAGCTTGGTGGACAGGTTGGGAGGCTACACCTTC
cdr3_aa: CASSLVDRLGGYTF

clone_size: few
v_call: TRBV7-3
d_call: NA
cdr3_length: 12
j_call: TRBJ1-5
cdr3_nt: TGTGCCAGCAGAGTGGGAGGGCAGCCCCAGCATTTT
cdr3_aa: CASRVGGQPQHF

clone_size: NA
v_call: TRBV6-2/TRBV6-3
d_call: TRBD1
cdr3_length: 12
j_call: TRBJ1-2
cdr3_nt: TGTGCCAGCAGTCGGACAGGGGATGGCTACACCTTC
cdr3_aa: CASSRTGDGYTF